The 22 T cell receptor beta chains in this list originate from one sample, sequenced in a study of identical twins. In TCRdb, the 5' RACE reads were re-called with MiXCR into one record per CDR3 protein. The sample lists 690,000 or so distinct CDR3 sequences, 8.5% to 9.5% occurring once. The same specimen was also included in a second study, on yellow fever vaccine responses in identical twins.

Sequenced material: PBMCs. The receptors originated from a woman between 18 and 29 years old in good health.

J is TRBJ2-1 and V is TRBV28; possible D gene TRBD2, 6 bases. CDR1 and CDR2 from the germline V gene are MDHEN and SYDVKM. V was clipped by 6 bases and J by 4 bases, with 25 bases between them. This CDR3 contains 18 residues. The chain's CDR3 is CASSLVTGLTELYNEQFF. The CDR3 nucleotides are TGTGCCAGCAGCCTAGTTACGGGACTCACTGAGCTATACAATGAGCAGTTCTTC.

J is TRBJ2-1 and V is TRBV6-2 or TRBV6-3; no firm D call. There are 15 residues in the CDR3. The V gene lost 4 bases and the J gene lost 3 bases, with 13 bases spanning the gap. CDR1 is MNHEY and CDR2 is SVGEGT in the germline V gene. The DNA for the CDR3 is TGTGCCAGCAGTTCTGCGACCTTGATCTACAATGAGCAGTTCTTC. Encoded protein: CASSSATLIYNEQFF.

The chain couples TRBV12-3 or TRBV12-4 to TRBJ2-2, with 8 positions matching TRBD1. The ends lost 5 bases at V and 3 bases at J; junction bases unmatched: 8. This CDR3 contains 16 residues. The CDR3 reads CASSLRTGWDTGELFF. The CDR3 DNA sequence: TGTGCCAGCAGTCTCCGGACAGGGTGGGACACCGGGGAGCTGTTTTTT.

This clonotype was seen more than once but under ten times. The chain joins TRBV24-1 to TRBJ1-1; D may be TRBD1 (5 bases). The CDR3 contains 13 residues. Per germline, CDR1 KGHDR and CDR2 SFDVKD. V gave up 7 bases and J gave up 8 bases, with 16 bases separating them. For the CDR3, the DNA is TGTGCCACCAGCATCCCTGGGACGTCAGAAGCTTTCTTT. This encodes CATSIPGTSEAFF.

This clonotype was recorded many times. The V and J genes are TRBV4-3 and TRBJ2-2, with 7 bases lining up with TRBD2. The ends lost 1 base at V and 7 bases at J; junction bases unmatched: 6. This CDR3 region has 15 residues. Germline V gene data show CDR1 as LGHNA and CDR2 as YSLEER. This CDR3 reads CASSQVTSDNGELFF. The CDR3 DNA follows: TGCGCCAGCAGCCAAGTTACTAGCGATAACGGGGAGCTGTTTTTT.

This clonotype was recorded a few times. The gene calls are TRBV7-8 and TRBJ2-7; 13 nucleotides match TRBD2. Trimming removed 2 bases from V and 5 bases from J; junction bases left unmatched: 12. The CDR3 contains 18 residues. Germline lookup yields CDR1 SGHVS and CDR2 FQNEAQ. The CDR3 protein is CASSLLNRAGLAGNEQYF. CDR3 coding DNA: TGTGCCAGCAGCTTATTGAACAGGGCGGGACTAGCGGGAAACGAGCAGTACTTC.

The table lists this clonotype with a few counts. This chain uses TRBV5-1 with TRBJ2-1; 11 nucleotides agree with TRBD2. The junction had 5 bases not matched to a gene; V was cut back by 7 bases and J by 5 bases. The CDR3 consists of 14 residues. Germline V gene data show CDR1 as SGHRS and CDR2 as YFSETQ. CDR3 sequence reads: CASELGLADNEQFF. In DNA, the CDR3 is TGCGCCAGCGAGCTGGGACTAGCGGACAATGAGCAGTTCTTC. The complete variable domain, with remaining parts taken from reference TRBV5-1 and TRBJ2-1, reads KAGVTQTPRYLIKTRGQQVTLSCSPISGHRSVSWYQQTPGQGLQFLFEYFSETQRNKGNFPGRFSGRQFSNSRSEMNVSTLELGDSALYLCASELGLADNEQFFGPGTRLTVL.

This clonotype was observed a handful of times. V gene TRBV20-1 combines with J gene TRBJ1-5; 9 bases align to TRBD1. CDR1 DFQATT and CDR2 SNEGSKA come from the germline V gene (reference sequence). The CDR3 is 14 residues long. The J segment lost 11 bases and the V segment lost 4 bases, leaving 12 bases of the junction unmatched. The CDR3 loop reads CSATPPGQGRSQHF. The DNA of the CDR3 is TGCAGTGCTACACCACCGGGACAGGGTCGATCCCAGCATTTT.

This clonotype was counted a few times. The chain links TRBV27 to TRBJ2-1; no clear D. Trimming left V 3 bases short and J 3 bases short, with 9 bases between. Germline CDR1 MNHEY, CDR2 SMNVEV (reference sequence). The CDR3 loop spans 14 amino acids. For the CDR3, the DNA is TGTGCCAGCAGTTTGTCGGCAGTCTACAATGAGCAGTTCTTC. Its protein is CASSLSAVYNEQFF.

This clonotype was found many times. The chain carries TRBV6-5 and TRBJ1-5, with TRBD1 as a possible D gene (6 bases). The CDR3 is 16 amino acids. The V end was cut by 0 bases, the J end by 3 bases, with 12 bases between. The germline gives CDR1 MNHEY, CDR2 SVGAGI. The CDR3: CASSYSMQGNNQPQHF. The CDR3 nucleotides read TGTGCCAGCAGTTACTCGATGCAGGGGAACAATCAGCCCCAGCATTTT.

The table lists this clonotype with a few counts. This rearrangement joins TRBV28 to TRBJ2-7, with 7 bases aligning to TRBD1. Germline V CDR1 and CDR2: MDHEN, SYDVKM. This CDR3 region has 13 residues. The trim removed 8 bases at V and 2 bases at J, leaving 6 bases unmatched. CDR3 loop: CASGRTGAYEQYF. CDR3 bases: TGTGCCAGCGGAAGGACAGGAGCCTACGAGCAGTACTTC.

On this clonotype itself: Given a much more abundant clone one base away, this may be a read error. In DNA, the CDR3 is TGTGCCAGCAGCCGACTCCCTACTGGGATAGATACGCAGTATTTT. Translation gives CASSRLPTGIDTQYF. This chain connects TRBV9 to TRBJ2-3; D gene uncertain. The CDR3 runs to 15 residues. Trimming removed 4 bases from V and 5 bases from J, with 17 bases in between. Germline V gene data show CDR1 as SGDLS and CDR2 as YYNGEE. The whole variable domain, remainder taken from reference TRBV9 and TRBJ2-3, is DSGVTQTPKHLITATGQRVTLRCSPRSGDLSVYWYQQSLDQGLQFLIQYYNGEERAKGNILERFSAQQFPDLHSELNLSSLELGDSALYFCASSRLPTGIDTQYFGPGTRLTVL.

The genes are TRBV29-1 and TRBJ2-7, with D possibly being TRBD1 (5 bases). Germline CDR1 SQVTM, CDR2 ANQGSEA. V dropped 3 bases and J dropped 3 bases, with 6 bases sitting between them. CDR3 size: 11 residues. The CDR3 loop reads CSVDQGYEQYF. The CDR3 DNA follows: TGCAGCGTTGACCAGGGCTACGAGCAGTACTTC.

The genes are TRBV11-2 and TRBJ1-5; 9 bases agree with TRBD1. The germline gives CDR1 SGHAT, CDR2 FQNNGV. The J segment lost 2 bases and the V segment lost 5 bases, leaving 10 bases of the junction unmatched. The CDR3 has 17 residues. In DNA form, the CDR3 reads TGTGCCAGCAGCCGGGGGACAGGGACTGGTGGCAATCAGCCCCAGCATTTT. Translating it yields CASSRGTGTGGNQPQHF. Full variable domain (missing parts from reference TRBV11-2 and TRBJ1-5): EAGVAQSPRYKIIEKRQSVAFWCNPISGHATLYWYQQILGQGPKLLIQFQNNGVVDDSQLPKDRFSAERLKGVDSTLKIQPAKLEDSAVYLCASSRGTGTGGNQPQHFGDGTRLSIL.

There are a few counts of this clonotype. In nucleotides, the CDR3 is TGTGCCATCAGTGAGTCGATAGCGGGGTGGGAGACCCAGTACTTC. The encoded protein is CAISESIAGWETQYF. The chain uses TRBV10-3 and TRBJ2-5, with 8 bases identical to TRBD2. CDR1 ENHRY and CDR2 SYGVKD come from the germline V gene. The trim removed 0 bases at V and 5 bases at J, leaving 5 bases unmatched. The CDR3 has 15 residues.

The chain links TRBV7-8 to TRBJ1-1; 9 positions match TRBD1. The V segment lost 4 bases and the J segment 0 bases; nucleotides outside the gene matches: 6. In germline, CDR1 is SGHVS, CDR2 FQNEAQ. The CDR3 has 16 amino acids. The CDR3 coding sequence is TGTGCCAGCAGCTCGGGACAGGGATTAATGAACACTGAAGCTTTCTTT. This codes for CASSSGQGLMNTEAFF.

V gene TRBV20-1 combines with J gene TRBJ2-7; 10 nucleotides agree with TRBD2. CDR1 and CDR2 from the germline V gene are DFQATT and SNEGSKA (reference sequence). This CDR3 contains 15 residues. J lost 1 base, V lost 6 bases, and 9 bases had no gene match. The CDR3 spells CSAPPSGGASYEQYF. Here the CDR3 DNA reads TGCAGTGCCCCCCCCAGCGGGGGGGCTTCCTACGAGCAGTACTTC.

V gene TRBV20-1 combines with J gene TRBJ2-1, with 13 bases that match TRBD2. With V trimmed by 1 base and J by 9 bases, 9 bases remained unmatched. The CDR3 has 16 amino acids. Germline V gene data show CDR1 as DFQATT and CDR2 as SNEGSKA (reference sequence). CDR3 sequence: CSARAGTSGRAGEQFF. In DNA form, the CDR3 reads TGCAGTGCTAGAGCAGGCACTAGCGGGAGGGCCGGTGAGCAGTTCTTC.

This chain connects TRBV29-1 to TRBJ2-5, with D unresolved. CDR1 and CDR2 (germline): SQVTM, ANQGSEA. V was pared by 5 bases and J by 5 bases, with 12 bases between. The CDR3 spans 12 residues. The CDR3 loop reads CSVLGVQETQYF. The CDR3 nucleotides read TGCAGCGTTCTTGGGGTCCAGGAGACCCAGTACTTC. Based on the CDR3 plus reference TRBV29-1 and TRBJ2-5, the full variable domain is SAVISQKPSRDICQRGTSLTIQCQVDSQVTMMFWYRQQPGQSLTLIATANQGSEATYESGFVIDKFPISRPNLTFSTLTVSNMSPEDSSIYLCSVLGVQETQYFGPGTRLLVL.

This clonotype was counted only a few times. The chain links TRBV15 to TRBJ1-1, with a possible D match to TRBD1 (5 bases). Germline values: CDR1 LNHNV, CDR2 YYDKDF (reference sequence). Trimming stripped 0 bases from V and 1 base from J, with 15 bases between. The CDR3 has 17 amino acids. The CDR3 spells CATSRDLGGRTNTEAFF. The CDR3 region has the DNA TGTGCCACCAGCAGAGATCTGGGGGGACGGACGAACACTGAAGCTTTCTTT.

This clonotype came up a few times. DNA of the CDR3: TGTGCCAGTGCCGTTACCAGTCTTTCCTACGAGCAGTACTTC. It yields the protein CASAVTSLSYEQYF. The chain employs TRBV27 and TRBJ2-7; no clear D gene. Germline CDR1 and CDR2: MNHEY and SMNVEV (reference sequence). V lost 9 bases, J lost 1 base, and 16 bases lay in between. The CDR3 has 14 amino acids.

This clonotype came up a few times. The chain couples TRBV19 to TRBJ2-1; D may be TRBD1 (6 bases). The germline gives CDR1 LNHDA, CDR2 SQIVND (reference sequence). The V gene lost 4 bases and the J gene lost 5 bases, with 18 bases spanning the gap. There are 16 residues in the CDR3. CDR3 loop: CASSTRQALGNNEQFF. The CDR3 region has the DNA TGTGCCAGTAGTACCCGACAGGCCCTCGGGAACAATGAGCAGTTCTTC.